This TCR beta chain was identified in a study of blood T cells in healthy people across ages (dated by TCRdb to the mid-2010s). Context from the whole study: In model experiments, template switching captured roughly one uniquely barcoded TCR beta cDNA molecule for every two T cells. Donors were grouped into four age groups: young (average 16 years), middle-aged (about 40), aged (over 55) and long-lived (around 80). Two additional independent replicas of 1 million unique cDNA reads from the same blood draw were analyzed for two donors (one aged 18 to 30 and one aged 80 or older). To track age-related changes in TCR beta repertoire diversity, the study relied on deep sequencing normalized with unique cDNA molecular identifiers.

This clonotype showed up many times. It has no known antigen specificity. Per-nucleotide qualities are absent, and no much larger clonotype sits a single base away. Here is what the overall study found, with its caveats: Conclusive comparison of naive and antigen-experienced compartments was prevented by the profiling of bulk unsorted PBMCs. Observed TCR beta diversity correlated strongly with the percentage of naive T cells measured by flow cytometry. Donor CMV infection status was unknown, potentially confounding age-related changes in expanded clonotypes. Estimates of total diversity from one million sequenced T cells were regarded as lower bounds and underestimates. As age increased, observed TCR beta diversity per million T cells dropped in a roughly linear way, and a significant reduction was already evident by age about 40. Compared with the aged group, the long-lived group had more naive CD4+ T cells, fewer expanded clones and increased TCR diversity, a pattern suggesting age selection.

V loses 2 bases at its end and J loses 6 bases; junction bases beyond the gene matches: 7. From the cysteine through the phenylalanine, the CDR3 covers 14 amino acids. Only the CDR3 DNA stays, 42 bases, in frame from base 1. CDR1 and CDR2, looked up from the germline V gene, are MNHEY and SVGEGT. Donors were approximately 42 systemically healthy Caucasian individuals from Russia aged roughly 6 to 100 years. Each donor gave ten milliliters of peripheral blood, collected into EDTA-treated Vacutainer tubes. Ficoll-Paque density-gradient centrifugation was used to isolate PBMCs, with at least 6.5 million per sample. Total RNA, at least 5 micrograms per sample, was extracted from PBMCs with Trizol reagent. The percentages of naive CD45RAhigh/CD27high T cells were determined by flow cytometry on a PBMC aliquot from every donor. The library was generated by 5' RACE. This sample was sequenced with an Illumina HiSeq 2500. A second 7 to 11 cycle PCR used a sample-barcoded 5' primer and a J-beta primer mix. A template-switch 5' adaptor carrying 12 random nucleotides introduced a unique molecular identifier onto each TCR beta cDNA molecule. Each sample yielded at least 3 million CDR3-containing paired-end reads. All of the RNA was converted into first-strand cDNA using the Mint cDNA synthesis kit, with a TRBC-specific oligonucleotide serving as the primer. Following uracil-DNA glycosylase treatment, a first 18-cycle PCR with universal primers M1SS and BC2_uni_R was performed on all cDNA. Turning to the authors' computational methods: Each sample was normalized by randomly selecting 1 million high-quality reads, each carrying a distinct molecular identifier. Reads with shared molecular identifiers were discarded instead of being binned into consensus sequences. CDR3 identification, clonotype clustering and error correction used MiTCR with a Q25 quality threshold and the strictest error-elimination algorithm. A nonparametric unseen species model with Euler transformation was used to estimate lower-bound total TCR beta diversity. In-frame beta chains were kept once TCRdb had trimmed the public reads at Q25 with fastp and called clones with MiXCR. Every CDR3 protein is listed once, alongside the most common genes and DNA of its rows. These V and J calls originate from TCRdb's pipeline instead of the authors' own analysis. The table for this sample lists some 890,000 distinct CDR3 sequences; about 29% of them were counted only once. Jointly, the top ten make up 10% of the sample.

These data were likewise used in another study, on T cells of mothers and their children. As the second study states: The donors were nine systemically healthy Caucasian individuals, made up of three mothers and their six children. cDNA synthesis used all of the extracted RNA, with roughly 1.5 ug of RNA in each 15 ul reaction. In the second PCR, the M1S primer added sample barcodes and 2-4 random nucleotides. More than 9 million TCR beta CDR3 reads were obtained from each mother, and roughly 3 million reads were obtained from each child. Thymic selection shapes the output of TCR recombination in a similar way in related and unrelated pairs, and inherited differences have a minor effect. Related mother-child pairs always showed normalized repertoire overlap that was slightly higher than in unrelated mother-child pairs, though the difference was never significant. No persistent microchimeric T cell clones were found, with a detection sensitivity of roughly 92 clones per million clonotypes. To look for features that set related mother-child pairs apart from unrelated individuals, the researchers ran deep NGS to compare the TCR beta repertoires of mothers and children. On average, the children were about 12 +/- 4 years old, while the mothers were about 37 +/- 4 years old. After adapter ligation with NEBNext reagents, the libraries were sequenced on Illumina HiSeq 2000 with 100+100 nt paired-end reads. To prevent cross-contamination, the mother and child libraries were prepared one month apart and sequenced in separate runs. Each donor had between 500,000 and 2,000,000 distinct TCR beta clonotypes identified. Naive TCR beta clonotypes were estimated from low-frequency clonotypes matched to each donor's FACS-determined naive share, without sorting.

The receptor was isolated from a woman aged 40 to 50 in good health. This chain is built from TRBV6-2 or TRBV6-3 and TRBJ2-7; 7 central nucleotides agree with TRBD1. Sequencing input: blood. The CDR3 sequence is CASSYPDRLSEQYF. Read as DNA, the sequence is TGTGCCAGCAGTTACCCGGACAGGTTGAGCGAGCAGTACTTC.